A selection of T cell receptor beta chains follows, all from one sample in a study of identical twins. TCRdb ran MiXCR on the 5' RACE reads and lists one entry per CDR3 protein. The profile shows a few hundred thousand distinct CDR3 sequences, 9.5% of them singletons. This same sample was also taken into another study, of yellow fever vaccine responses in identical twins.

The sequenced material came from CD8+ T cells sorted from blood. The source of these receptors is a young woman in good health. Each CDR3 is given with its conserved first and last residue. The D gene is left open where the match is weak. Clone size is given for some rows only: seen once, a few or many times, or a class if the clone is expanded.

cdr3_nt cdr3_aa d_call v_call clone_size j_call
TGTGCCAGCAGACGGGACTCCGATCCCACTGAAGCTTTCTTT CASRRDSDPTEAFF - TRBV6-2/TRBV6-3 - TRBJ1-1
TGCAGCGTTGAAATACTAGCGGGAGTTGACACAGATACGCAGTATTTT CSVEILAGVDTDTQYF TRBD2 TRBV29-1 many TRBJ2-3
TGTGCCAGCAGCTACGCGGGATCCTACGAGCAGTACTTC CASSYAGSYEQYF - TRBV11-2 few TRBJ2-7
TGCAGCGTTGTACTAGCCAACACCGGGGAGCTGTTTTTT CSVVLANTGELFF - TRBV29-1 - TRBJ2-2
TGTGCCAGCAGCTTAGCAGTTAGCGGGTACGAGCAGTACTTC CASSLAVSGYEQYF TRBD2 TRBV7-6 few TRBJ2-7
TGTGCCAGCAGCTTGTTTAGGAACACTGAAGCTTTCTTT CASSLFRNTEAFF - TRBV5-4 many TRBJ1-1
TGCAGCGCATCGACGGGGGGGCACTACGAGCAGTACTTC CSASTGGHYEQYF TRBD2 TRBV29-1 many TRBJ2-7
TGTGCCAGCAGCCAAGCGGGGGCCACTGAAGCTTTCTTT CASSQAGATEAFF - TRBV4-2 - TRBJ1-1
TGTGCCACCAGCACCAGTCCAGATACGCAGTATTTT CATSTSPDTQYF - TRBV15 few TRBJ2-3
TGTGCCAGCTCACCAGATATCATTAGGGACGGCAAAAACATTCAGTACTTC CASSPDIIRDGKNIQYF - TRBV18 - TRBJ2-4
TGTGCCAGCTCGGAGGACACCCAGACCGGGGAGCTGTTTTTT CASSEDTQTGELFF - TRBV6-4 many TRBJ2-2
TGCAGCGTTGGGAGGGCAGGTCCCTTCAATGAGCAGTTCTTC CSVGRAGPFNEQFF - TRBV29-1 - TRBJ2-1
TGCAGTGCTAGATCGGGGGGCCCTCCATCCTACGAGCAGTACTTC CSARSGGPPSYEQYF - TRBV20-1 many TRBJ2-7
TGCAGTGCTAGTGGAGGGGGCCTATCCGGCACTGAAGCTTTCTTT CSASGGGLSGTEAFF TRBD1 TRBV20-1 many TRBJ1-1
TGTGCCAGCAGCCGGGCAGGGGGAATGAACACTGAAGCTTTCTTT CASSRAGGMNTEAFF TRBD1 TRBV7-9 - TRBJ1-1
TGTGCCAGCAGTTTAAACCTCTACGAGCAGTACTTC CASSLNLYEQYF - TRBV12-3/TRBV12-4 many TRBJ2-7
TGTGCCAGCAGCCCCAGGACAGACCCCGACCAAGAGACCCAGTACTTC CASSPRTDPDQETQYF - TRBV13 - TRBJ2-5
TGTGCCAAGGTTTTAGGGAGCTCCTACGAGCAGTACTTC CAKVLGSSYEQYF - TRBV2 few TRBJ2-7
TGTGCCAGTAGTATTGTTGACAGGGGATACGAGCAGTACTTC CASSIVDRGYEQYF TRBD1 TRBV19 few TRBJ2-7
TGTGCCAGCAGTTTAGGGTTTCCTAGCAATCAGCCCCAGCATTTT CASSLGFPSNQPQHF - TRBV27 many TRBJ1-5
TGTGCCAGCAGCTTACCCCGCGGGGGTTGGGACACCGGGGAGCTGTTTTTT CASSLPRGGWDTGELFF TRBD2 TRBV7-9 few TRBJ2-2
TGTGCCTGGACCCAGGGGGGCACTGAAGCTTTCTTT CAWTQGGTEAFF TRBD1 TRBV30 - TRBJ1-1
TGTGCCAGCAGCCTCCGGGAGACCTACGAGCAGTACTTC CASSLRETYEQYF - TRBV14 many TRBJ2-7
TGTGCCACCAGTAACAGGGGATCCTACGAGCAGTACTTC CATSNRGSYEQYF TRBD1 TRBV15 - TRBJ2-7
TGCGCCAGCAGCCAAGGACCAGGGGCGAGCTCCTACGAGCAGTACTTC CASSQGPGASSYEQYF - TRBV4-1 - TRBJ2-7
TGTGCCAGCAGCTTAGGGGGGGACACCTACAATGAGCAGTTCTTC CASSLGGDTYNEQFF - TRBV5-6 many TRBJ2-1
TGCAGTGCTAGGGAATTGGGCAGGGAGGAGCAGTACTTC CSARELGREEQYF - TRBV20-1 - TRBJ2-7
TGTGCCAGCAGCAGGGGGACTACAGATGAGCAGTTCTTC CASSRGTTDEQFF - TRBV7-9 - TRBJ2-1
TGTGCCAGCAGCCAAGGGTTGCCTGAGCAGTTCTTC CASSQGLPEQFF - TRBV14 - TRBJ2-1
TGTGCCAGCTCACCAATTAGCGGGGGCAACCAAGAGACCCAGTACTTC CASSPISGGNQETQYF TRBD2 TRBV18 many TRBJ2-5
TGCGCCAGCAGCCAAGGACAGATGAACACTGAAGCTTTCTTT CASSQGQMNTEAFF - TRBV4-1 many TRBJ1-1
TGTGCCATCAGGGGGGCAGATACGCAGTATTTT CAIRGADTQYF - TRBV10-3 many TRBJ2-3
TGCAGTGCTTCTACCGATTACGAGCAGTACTTC CSASTDYEQYF - TRBV20-1 few TRBJ2-7
TGTGCCAGCAGCTCCCGACTAGCGGGGGACCCTAACACCGGGGAGCTGTTTTTT CASSSRLAGDPNTGELFF TRBD2 TRBV11-2 few TRBJ2-2
TGTGCCACCAGCATAACCAGGGTGAGCTCCTACGAGCAGTACTTC CATSITRVSSYEQYF - TRBV15 few TRBJ2-7
TGTGCCAGCAGTGTTGGCAGCGTGAACACTGAAGCTTTCTTT CASSVGSVNTEAFF - TRBV9 few TRBJ1-1
TGTGCCAGCAGCGGAACTAGCGGGACAGACTACGAGCAGTACTTC CASSGTSGTDYEQYF TRBD2 TRBV7-9 - TRBJ2-7
TGCAGCGTTGACCCTAGCGGGAGGGAACGCGAGCAGTACTTC CSVDPSGREREQYF TRBD2 TRBV29-1 many TRBJ2-7
TGTGCCAGCAGCGACCAAATTAGCACAGATACGCAGTATTTT CASSDQISTDTQYF - TRBV9 - TRBJ2-3
TGTGCCAGCAGCTTAGTGGGAGGGCCCGTCGAGCAGTACTTC CASSLVGGPVEQYF TRBD2 TRBV7-8 many TRBJ2-7
TGCAGTGCTCCCGGTTGGGACAGGGGGTCAGGTGAGCAGTTCTTC CSAPGWDRGSGEQFF TRBD1 TRBV20-1 - TRBJ2-1
TGTGCCAGCAGTTTATACCGGGACAGGGGTGCCGGGGAGCTGTTTTTT CASSLYRDRGAGELFF TRBD1 TRBV28 many TRBJ2-2
TGTGCCAGCAGCTCCAACAACCTAGCATTCGCCGAGCAGTACTTC CASSSNNLAFAEQYF - TRBV11-2 - TRBJ2-7
TGTGCCAGCAGTGAATTTCAGCGGGTGGAGCAGTTCTTC CASSEFQRVEQFF - TRBV6-1 - TRBJ2-1
TGCGCCAGCGGACAGGGTGAATTATACGAGCAGTACTTC CASGQGELYEQYF TRBD1 TRBV5-1 many TRBJ2-7
TGCAGCGTTGAAGACCCCGACAGGGTCTTGCAGTACTTC CSVEDPDRVLQYF TRBD1 TRBV29-1 few TRBJ2-7
TGTGCCAGCAGCGACCTTGAAACCGGGGAGCTGTTTTTT CASSDLETGELFF - TRBV7-6 few TRBJ2-2
TGTGCCAGCAGCTTGGGGACAGGGCCAAAGCCCCTCCACTTT CASSLGTGPKPLHF TRBD1 TRBV7-2 few TRBJ1-6
TGTGCCACCAGCAGAGATAATGAAAAACTGTTTTTT CATSRDNEKLFF - TRBV15 few TRBJ1-4
TGTGCCACCCGTGGTGGGGGTAATGAGCAGTTCTTC CATRGGGNEQFF - TRBV24-1 many TRBJ2-1
TGTGCCAGCAGCACCGACCCAGGGGGCTTTGTGGATACGCAGTATTTT CASSTDPGGFVDTQYF TRBD1 TRBV7-8 - TRBJ2-3
TGTGCCAGCAGCGGCGGGACCAATCAGCCCCAGCATTTT CASSGGTNQPQHF - TRBV27 - TRBJ1-5
TGCAGCGTTGGACCTCTGGGGACGAACACTGAAGCTTTCTTT CSVGPLGTNTEAFF - TRBV29-1 - TRBJ1-1